The 16 T cell receptor beta chains below all came from one sample that was sequenced in a study of blood T cell repertoires in COVID-19. Profiled with immunoSEQ multiplex PCR; TCRdb holds only in-frame clones, not every one. This repertoire shows around 380,000 clones, more than 75% found once; its top ten account for 1.3%. Sequencing was done on a sample of PBMCs or T cells enriched from blood (not recorded which). These receptors all stem from a man aged 25 to 40 who had recovered from COVID-19.

The rearrangement joins TRBV13 to TRBJ2-5; TRBD2 matches at 11 bases. Germline V CDR1 and CDR2: PRHDT, FYEKMQ (reference sequence). The CDR3 consists of 15 residues. V was pared by 5 bases and J by 2 bases, with 4 bases of the junction left unmatched. This CDR3 is CASSLGLAVQETQYF. The CDR3 DNA reads TGTGCCAGCAGCCTGGGACTAGCGGTTCAAGAGACCCAGTACTTC.

This clone is a singleton in its sample. Other DNA sequences in this sample translate to the same CDR3. The rearrangement uses TRBV18 and TRBJ1-3; possibly TRBD1 for D (5 bases). Trimming removed 6 bases from V and 0 bases from J, with 9 bases in between. The germline CDR1 and CDR2 sequences are KGHSH and LQKENI. There are 14 residues in the CDR3. This CDR3 reads CASSPGSSGNTIYF. In DNA form, the CDR3 reads TGTGCCAGCTCCCCAGGGAGCTCTGGAAACACCATATATTTT.

This clone occurred once. The V call is TRBV6-2 or TRBV6-3, the J call TRBJ1-2, with TRBD1 matching 7 bases. CDR1 and CDR2 (germline): MNHEY, SVGEGT. The trim removed 6 bases at V and 6 bases at J, leaving 10 bases unmatched. CDR3 length: 14 residues. DNA for the CDR3: TGTGCCAGCAGCCGCCTGGGACAGCTCCATGGCTACACCTTC. Its protein product is CASSRLGQLHGYTF.

The chain joins TRBV7-9 to TRBJ2-3, with 8 bases matching TRBD2. V lost 5 bases to trimming and J lost 5 bases; unmatched junction nucleotides: 3. In germline, CDR1 is SEHNR, CDR2 FQNEAQ (reference sequence). The CDR3 length is 13 residues. In nucleotides, the CDR3 is TGTGCCAGCAGCCCCGGGAGGGGAGATACGCAGTATTTT. Its protein is CASSPGRGDTQYF. Combining the CDR3 with reference TRBV7-9 and TRBJ2-3 gives the whole variable domain DTGVSQNPRHKITKRGQNVTFRCDPISEHNRLYWYRQTLGQGPEFLTYFQNEAQLEKSRLLSDRFSAERPKGSFSTLEIQRTEQGDSAMYLCASSPGRGDTQYFGPGTRLTVL.

The chain combines TRBV14 with TRBJ1-1; 7 bases align to TRBD1. From germline, CDR1 is SGHDN and CDR2 FVKESK. This CDR3 region has 12 residues. With V trimmed by 9 bases and J by 6 bases, 7 bases remained unmatched. CDR3 region: CASNQGGAEAFF. The CDR3 nucleotides read TGTGCCAGTAACCAGGGGGGAGCTGAAGCTTTCTTT.

The gene calls are TRBV4-2 and TRBJ2-3, with 9 bases identical to TRBD1. Germline V lookup: CDR1 LGHNA, CDR2 YNFKEQ. CDR3 length: 16 amino acids. V shed 0 bases and J 5 bases; nucleotides not matched to a gene: 6. The CDR3 coding sequence is TGTGCCAGCAGCCAAGAAGGGAACAGGGGGCGAGATACGCAGTATTTT. Translated, it gives CASSQEGNRGRDTQYF.

V usage is TRBV5-4 and J usage is TRBJ1-1; D possibly corresponds to TRBD1 (6 bases). Germline V CDR1 and CDR2: SGHNT, YYREEE (reference sequence). The CDR3 length is 17 residues. The V end was cut by 4 bases, the J end by 1 base, with 20 bases between. The CDR3 sequence is CASSQGQPRGSNTEAFF. The CDR3 DNA follows: TGTGCCAGCAGCCAAGGACAGCCCAGGGGTTCGAACACTGAAGCTTTCTTT.

In its sample, this clone was seen once. The V call is TRBV19, the J call TRBJ2-1; 7 nucleotides match TRBD1. The J segment lost 7 bases and the V segment lost 3 bases, leaving 6 bases of the junction unmatched. The CDR3 extends over 14 amino acids. The germline gives CDR1 LNHDA, CDR2 SQIVND (reference sequence). CDR3 sequence reads: CASSIRPGGNEQFF. The CDR3 DNA is TGTGCCAGTAGTATCCGGCCAGGGGGTAATGAGCAGTTCTTC.

The chain employs TRBV7-9 and TRBJ2-5; D is uncertain. The V and J ends lost 5 bases and 2 bases respectively, with 15 bases between them. CDR3 length: 15 residues. Germline V lookup: CDR1 SEHNR, CDR2 FQNEAQ (reference sequence). The CDR3 region is CASSPGLGRQETQYF. The CDR3 DNA sequence: TGTGCCAGCAGCCCCGGTCTTGGCAGGCAAGAGACCCAGTACTTC.

Here the CDR3 DNA reads TGTGCCAGCAGTGAACAGGGCTATGGCTACACCTTC. It translates to CASSEQGYGYTF. This chain links TRBV2 with TRBJ1-2, with D possibly matching TRBD1 (5 bases). The V gene's germline CDR1 is SNHLY and CDR2 FYNNEI. CDR3 size: 12 residues. V lost 2 bases, J lost 4 bases, and 5 bases lay in between.

This clone was found a few times. V and J are TRBV7-3 and TRBJ2-5; D remains unclear. Trimming shortened V by 2 bases and J by 2 bases, and 6 bases separated the two germline ends. CDR1 is SGHTA, CDR2 FQGTGA, per germline. This CDR3 contains 13 residues. The CDR3 here is CASSLSAQETQYF. The CDR3 coding sequence is TGTGCCAGCAGCTTATCTGCGCAAGAGACCCAGTACTTC.

V is TRBV6-5 and J is TRBJ1-2, with 9 positions matching TRBD1. Germline CDR1 and CDR2: MNHEY and SVGAGI. V lost 6 bases to trimming and J lost 3 bases; unmatched junction nucleotides: 8. The CDR3 runs 15 residues. As DNA, the CDR3 is TGTGCCAGCAGCCCCGGACAGGGGAGATACTATGGCTACACCTTC. Translating it yields CASSPGQGRYYGYTF.

V usage is TRBV28 and J usage is TRBJ2-7; D is possibly TRBD1 (5 bases). Germline CDR1 and CDR2: MDHEN and SYDVKM. The length of the CDR3 is 14 residues. V was trimmed by 7 bases and J by 2 bases, leaving 15 bases between them. The CDR3 coding sequence is TGTGCCAGCACCCGACGGACATTCACCTACGAGCAGTACTTC. Translation gives CASTRRTFTYEQYF.

V is TRBV7-3 and J is TRBJ2-7; 9 bases line up with TRBD1. J was trimmed by 3 bases and V by 4 bases; bases with no gene match: 4. This CDR3 region has 14 residues. The germline CDR1 and CDR2 sequences are SGHTA and FQGTGA. Written as DNA, the CDR3 is TGTGCCAGCAGCTCCGGGACAGGGAGCTACGAGCAGTACTTC. Its translation is CASSSGTGSYEQYF.

The V call is TRBV18, the J call TRBJ1-2; D is uncertain. V shed 6 bases and J shed 0 bases, with 14 bases lying between them. From germline, CDR1 is KGHSH and CDR2 LQKENI. The CDR3 is made up of 15 amino acids. This chain's CDR3 is CASSMNREANYGYTF. CDR3 DNA: TGTGCCAGCTCCATGAATCGGGAAGCTAACTATGGCTACACCTTC.

This clone has a single count. J is TRBJ1-5 and V is TRBV28, with TRBD1 identical over 7 bases. The CDR3 runs 17 residues. The V and J ends lost 8 bases and 0 bases, in that order; junction bases with no gene match: 13. CDR1 and CDR2 from the germline V gene are MDHEN and SYDVKM. DNA for the CDR3: TGTGCCAGCTTCCTAACGACAGGGCCATATAGCAATCAGCCCCAGCATTTT. Residues: CASFLTTGPYSNQPQHF.